This TCR beta chain appears in the sequencing data of a study of blood T cell repertoires in COVID-19 (dated by TCRdb to about 2020). For the wider study: Collaborator samples came from the United States, Italy and Spain and covered acute and convalescent phases of COVID-19. The prospective study material was composed of cDNA or gDNA derived from T cells, B-cell-depleted T cells, or PBMCs. Deeply sampled blood TCRbeta repertoires from subjects exposed to, actively infected with, or recovered from COVID-19 were included in the dataset. A freely available public database, intended as a resource for researchers studying the immune response to SARS-CoV-2, is where the repertoires were released. Samples came from the ongoing ImmuneRACE study (first 160 participants) plus 1,254 subjects from 6 global collaborators. A de-identified subject ID, COVID-19 status, age in years and sex were almost always included in the sample metadata. Where available, HLA class I and class II types were obtained from metadata supplied by the sample provider rather than from assay-based typing. Study-wide findings and limitations: Clinical and demographic metadata were provided uncurated, with the amount varying by source and participant.

TCRbeta CDR3 regions were amplified from genomic DNA by means of the immunoSEQ Assay, a bias-controlled multiplex PCR. For the original study's pipeline: Within the assay, amplification of reference gene primers was used to estimate how many nucleated cells each sample contained. To quantify the absolute abundance of each unique TCRbeta CDR3 rearrangement, sequence reads were collapsed and filtered. For each sample, productive Simpson clonality was calculated by taking the square root of Simpson's diversity index across productive rearrangements. Imported from immuneACCESS, the table was reduced by TCRdb to in-frame sequences with V and J called. These copies leave out some clones; in studies compared against another copy, an unresolved V gene accounts for under half, and the cause of the remainder is not known. That table supplies the V and J calls and clone size; D and trimming were determined from the DNA. This sample is represented by about 190,000 clones; roughly four fifths of them were singletons. Around 6.1% of the sample is held by the ten biggest clonotypes.

The CDR3 spans 14 residues, from the cysteine through the phenylalanine. Left in the record is the CDR3 DNA by itself, 42 bases read in frame from the first base. V gives up 6 bases and J gives up 3 bases, and the segment between their germline ends measures 15 bases. The germline V gene yields MDHEN for CDR1 and SYDVKM for CDR2. As regards this clone: Its antigen is currently not known. Base qualities are not provided; no much larger clone lies one nucleotide away.

Each collaborating institution followed its own protocols to collect whole blood in K2EDTA tubes. For TCRbeta analysis, collaborator samples were shipped as frozen whole blood, as isolated PBMCs, or as DNA extracted from either sample type. This clonotype was sampled from a woman between 35 and 50 years old with acute or convalescent COVID-19. The source material was peripheral blood. The receptor chain draws on TRBV28 and TRBJ2-7, and TRBD1 may be the D gene, going by 5 matching bases. The encoded CDR3 is CASRAEQGYYEQYF. The nucleotide sequence is given as TGTGCCAGCAGGGCGGAGCAGGGTTACTACGAGCAGTACTTC.